This T cell receptor beta chain was found in a study of cytomegalovirus exposure and HLA in healthy donors. Germline V gives CDR1 PRHDT, CDR2 FYEKMQ (reference sequence). The CDR3 covers 14 residues. The V end was cut by 5 bases, the J end by 7 bases, with 14 bases between. Primers included in the PCR were 60 Vbeta and 13 Jbeta primers. This table comes from immunoSEQ multiplex PCR, and its TCRdb copy is limited to in-frame clones, with some not included. The table has some 120,000 clones, 85% to 90% seen once. The V and J genes are TRBV13 and TRBJ1-4, with a weak D call TRBD1 (6 bases). Sequencing input: PBMCs. This TCR came from a woman in her 30s in good health and CMV-seropositive. For the CDR3, the DNA is TGTGCCAGCAGCCACGGGGGAGGGGGTGAAAAACTGTTTTTT. Its translation is CASSHGGGGEKLFF.